The TCR beta chain under discussion was sequenced for a study of T cell responses to AZD1222 COVID-19 vaccine. Study-level findings and limits: Among vaccine-associated CD4 TCRs, coverage spanned spike, with dominance at 160-218 and 743-854. Spike-specific TCR breadth and depth went up after people got two AZD1222 doses.

Deletions cut 0 bases from V and 3 bases from J, with 8 bases between. In germline, CDR1 is WNHNN, CDR2 SYGVQD (reference sequence). This CDR3 is 14 amino acids long. The repertoire was sequenced with immunoSEQ multiplex PCR; TCRdb's copy has only in-frame clones and lacks some. The repertoire includes about 100,000 clones, about nine tenths of them detected once, and 1.3% sits in the top ten. A note on this clone: Its target is not known.

The specimen comprised peripheral blood, sampled on day 0 of AZD1222 vaccination. The genes are TRBV10-1 and TRBJ1-1; D is unresolved. The receptor comes from an adult in good health. The CDR3 loop is CASSESEFYTEAFF. For the CDR3, the DNA is TGCGCCAGCAGTGAGTCAGAGTTCTACACTGAAGCTTTCTTT.